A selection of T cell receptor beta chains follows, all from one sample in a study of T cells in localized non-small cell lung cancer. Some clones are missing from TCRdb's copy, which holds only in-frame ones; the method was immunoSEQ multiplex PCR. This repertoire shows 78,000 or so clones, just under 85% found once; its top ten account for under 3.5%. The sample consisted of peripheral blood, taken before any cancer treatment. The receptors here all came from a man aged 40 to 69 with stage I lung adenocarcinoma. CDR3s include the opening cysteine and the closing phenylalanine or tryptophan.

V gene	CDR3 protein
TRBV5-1	CASSLEAAYEQYF
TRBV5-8	CASSPGFTVPGLRWGYEQYF
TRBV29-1	CSVAGTGTGETQYF
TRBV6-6	CASREMGTGELFF
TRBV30	CAWSSQGLQPQHF
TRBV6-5	CASSYTVVAGELFF
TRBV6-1	CASSRQGWQPQHF
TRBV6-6	CASRTEYNEQFF
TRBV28	CASSSPLAGMYNEQFF
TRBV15	CATSRGDRNRSPLHF
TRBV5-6	CASSTTEVLSGTEAFF
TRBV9	CASSPRDSTYEQYF
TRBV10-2	CAGGSETEILGGTGELFF
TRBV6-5	CASRTNRRNTEAFF
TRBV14	CASSLGQGGYGYTF
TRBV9	CASSGSGTVNTGELFF
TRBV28	CASSLQGRNTIYF
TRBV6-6	CASSNPGTGLTGELFF
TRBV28	CASIPAVSGYELPYEQYF
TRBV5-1	CASSLRAGGTGELFF
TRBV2	CASSPWAGGEQFF
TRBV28	CASSFKLSYEQYF
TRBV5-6	CASSWRGETQYF
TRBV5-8	CASSLGLTSLETQYF
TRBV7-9	CASSHPSRTGELFF
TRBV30	CAWAWGTGYTF
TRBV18	CASSPGLARYNEQFF
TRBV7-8	CAVRGDRFGNTIYF